Below, 21 T cell receptor beta chains from the same sample are listed, as sequenced in a study of identical twins. TCRdb re-called the 5' RACE reads through MiXCR, storing one row per CDR3 protein. The table includes 1.5 million to 2 million distinct CDR3 sequences, less than 40% detected once. The sequencing sample was made of cord blood. The receptors were gathered from a newborn girl in good health.

This chain connects TRBV27 to TRBJ2-1; no firm D call. The germline V and J ends were trimmed by 1 base and 4 bases, with 5 bases remaining between them. The germline gives CDR1 MNHEY, CDR2 SMNVEV (reference sequence). The CDR3 has 13 amino acids. The CDR3 region is CASSLFIYNEQFF. CDR3 coding DNA: TGTGCCAGCAGTTTATTTATTTACAATGAGCAGTTCTTC.

The table lists this clonotype with a few counts. The chain carries TRBV6-6 and TRBJ1-5; 8 bases fit TRBD1. In germline, CDR1 is MNHNY, CDR2 SVGAGI (reference sequence). The length of the CDR3 is 16 residues. V lost 8 bases and J lost 0; bases outside the gene matches: 9. This CDR3 reads CASYPTGGDSNQPQHF. For the CDR3, the DNA is TGTGCCAGCTACCCCACAGGGGGGGATAGCAATCAGCCCCAGCATTTT.

V and J are TRBV9 and TRBJ2-1; TRBD2 might be the D (5 bases). This CDR3 comprises 15 residues. Germline CDR1 is SGDLS and CDR2 is YYNGEE. V lost 2 bases, J lost 13 bases, and 22 bases lay in between. CDR3: CASSVAVQGGETQFF. In nucleotides, the CDR3 is TGTGCCAGCAGCGTTGCCGTACAAGGAGGAGAGACCCAGTTCTTC. Full variable domain (missing parts from reference TRBV9 and TRBJ2-1): DSGVTQTPKHLITATGQRVTLRCSPRSGDLSVYWYQQSLDQGLQFLIQYYNGEERAKGNILERFSAQQFPDLHSELNLSSLELGDSALYFCASSVAVQGGETQFFGPGTRLTVL.

This sequence joins TRBV27 and TRBJ2-7; TRBD1 might be the D (6 bases). This CDR3 contains 14 residues. V lost 6 bases and J lost 4, with 16 bases in between. The germline V gene encodes CDR1 MNHEY and CDR2 SMNVEV (reference sequence). The CDR3 region is CASRRNRDSYEQYF. The CDR3 DNA reads TGTGCCAGCAGGAGGAACAGGGATTCTTACGAGCAGTACTTC.

V is TRBV29-1 and J is TRBJ2-2; TRBD1 is a possible D gene (6 bases). The CDR3 totals 15 residues. Germline V gene lookup returns CDR1 SQVTM and CDR2 ANQGSEA. Trimming removed 2 bases from V and 2 bases from J, with 12 bases in between. The CDR3 spells CSVEKQGINTGELFF. The DNA of the CDR3 is TGCAGCGTTGAAAAGCAGGGGATAAACACCGGGGAGCTGTTTTTT.

This clonotype was detected a few times. This chain uses TRBV27 with TRBJ2-4; D not certain. The CDR3 length is 10 residues. The germline V and J ends were trimmed by 0 bases and 13 bases, with 4 bases remaining between them. Germline CDR1 reads MNHEY; CDR2 reads SMNVEV (reference sequence). Written as DNA, the CDR3 is TGTGCCAGCAGTTTATCTGGACAGTACTTC. Amino acid sequence: CASSLSGQYF.

In its sample, this clonotype was seen a few times. V usage is TRBV24-1 and J usage is TRBJ1-2; D unresolved. Trimming took 4 bases from V and 1 from J, leaving 3 bases between them. The CDR3 is made up of 12 amino acids. In germline, CDR1 is KGHDR, CDR2 SFDVKD. CDR3 residues: CATSEDNYGYTF. CDR3 bases: TGTGCCACCAGTGAAGATAACTATGGCTACACCTTC.

This clonotype has more than one count but fewer than ten. The chain couples TRBV24-1 to TRBJ2-7, with D possibly matching TRBD1 (7 bases). Judging by the DNA end, TRBJ2-4 fits better; the J call may be wrong. Germline V gene lookup returns CDR1 KGHDR and CDR2 SFDVKD. The CDR3 totals 13 residues. Written as DNA, the CDR3 is TGTGCCACCAGTCCAGCTCAGGGGGGCATTCAGTACTTC. Its translation is CATSPAQGGIQYF.

Only one count was recorded for this clonotype. This chain uses TRBV7-9 with TRBJ2-7; D remains unclear. The CDR3 length is 15 residues. The germline gives CDR1 SEHNR, CDR2 FQNEAQ (reference sequence). Trimming removed 1 base from V and 2 bases from J, with 12 bases in between. In DNA form, the CDR3 reads TGTGCCAGCAGCTTAGGATCTAGTCAGGCCTACGAGCAGTACTTC. Its translation: CASSLGSSQAYEQYF.

The V gene is TRBV14, the J gene TRBJ2-5; 7 positions agree with TRBD2. The CDR3 extends over 13 amino acids. After removal of 6 bases from V and 3 bases from J, the junction contained 4 bases not matched to a gene. Germline V gene data show CDR1 as SGHDN and CDR2 as FVKESK. CDR3 sequence (DNA): TGTGCCAGCAGTGATGGACTAGAAGAGACCCAGTACTTC. It encodes CASSDGLEETQYF.

The genes are TRBV5-1 and TRBJ2-3, with 7 positions matching TRBD2. Trimming cost V 3 bases and J 2 bases; bases outside gene matches: 3. Germline assignment: CDR1 SGHRS and CDR2 YFSETQ. This CDR3 is built from 14 residues. CDR3 in amino acids: CASSSGRYTDTQYF. CDR3 in DNA: TGCGCCAGCAGCTCCGGGAGGTACACAGATACGCAGTATTTT.

This clonotype came up a few times. This chain joins TRBV14 and TRBJ1-1; no definite D call. Germline CDR1 and CDR2: SGHDN and FVKESK. Between the trimmed V and J ends, which lost 4 bases and 3 bases, there was a span of 12 bases. The CDR3 runs 14 residues. CDR3 in amino acids: CASSRLGPYTEAFF. CDR3 bases: TGTGCCAGCAGCCGGCTTGGACCTTACACTGAAGCTTTCTTT.

The genes are TRBV10-3 and TRBJ1-5, with no clear D. The CDR3 has 13 residues. V was clipped by 7 bases and J by 3 bases, with 10 bases between them. CDR1 ENHRY and CDR2 SYGVKD come from the germline V gene. The CDR3 reads CAITRQHNQPQHF. The CDR3 coding sequence is TGTGCCATCACGAGGCAGCACAATCAGCCCCAGCATTTT.

The chain carries TRBV20-1 and TRBJ1-6; D is undetermined. Trimming stripped 0 bases from V and 4 bases from J, with 7 bases between. CDR3 length equals 14 residues. CDR1 is DFQATT and CDR2 is SNEGSKA in the germline V gene (reference sequence). For the CDR3, the DNA is TGCAGTGCTAGAGATCCCCGGTATAATTCACCCCTCCACTTT. As protein: CSARDPRYNSPLHF.

This clonotype showed up just a few times. The chain recombines TRBV12-3 or TRBV12-4 with TRBJ1-4; 8 bases agree with TRBD1. The ends lost 6 bases at V and 4 bases at J; junction bases unmatched: 7. The CDR3 spans 15 residues. The CDR3 is CASSSLTGVNEKLFF. For the CDR3, the DNA is TGTGCCAGCAGCTCTCTGACAGGGGTTAATGAAAAACTGTTTTTT.

This rearrangement joins TRBV7-2 to TRBJ2-2, with a possible D match to TRBD2 (6 bases). From germline, CDR1 is SGHTA and CDR2 FQGNSA. The CDR3 covers 14 residues. Between the trimmed V and J ends, which lost 8 bases and 6 bases, there was a span of 16 bases. In DNA form, the CDR3 reads TGTGCCAGCCTTCAATGGACGGGGGCCGGGGAGCTGTTTTTT. Residues: CASLQWTGAGELFF.

The chain couples TRBV3-1 to TRBJ2-5, with a weak D call TRBD1 (5 bases). V dropped 1 base and J dropped 5 bases, with 14 bases sitting between them. The V gene's germline CDR1 is LGHDT and CDR2 YNNKEL (reference sequence). The CDR3 extends over 15 amino acids. The CDR3 spells CASSQVGRRQETQYF. CDR3 in DNA: TGTGCCAGCAGCCAAGTAGGACGGAGACAGGAGACCCAGTACTTC.

The chain carries TRBV7-9 and TRBJ2-3; D gene ambiguous. V lost 5 bases and J lost 0, with 15 bases in between. The CDR3 extends over 16 amino acids. In germline, CDR1 is SEHNR, CDR2 FQNEAQ (reference sequence). This chain's CDR3 is CASSPGRAPSTDTQYF. CDR3 sequence (DNA): TGTGCCAGCAGCCCCGGAAGGGCCCCTAGCACAGATACGCAGTATTTT. Full variable domain (missing parts from reference TRBV7-9 and TRBJ2-3): DTGVSQNPRHKITKRGQNVTFRCDPISEHNRLYWYRQTLGQGPEFLTYFQNEAQLEKSRLLSDRFSAERPKGSFSTLEIQRTEQGDSAMYLCASSPGRAPSTDTQYFGPGTRLTVL.

This clonotype was counted between two and nine times. The chain combines TRBV11-2 with TRBJ1-1; D unclear. Trimming cost V 0 bases and J 5 bases, with 10 bases left between them. Germline V CDR1 and CDR2: SGHAT, FQNNGV. The CDR3 is made up of 14 amino acids. In DNA, the CDR3 is TGTGCCAGCAGCTTAGAAAGGTTAGGTACTGAAGCTTTCTTT. This encodes CASSLERLGTEAFF.

This chain links TRBV3-1 with TRBJ2-1; D not resolved. CDR3 length equals 17 residues. In germline, CDR1 is LGHDT, CDR2 YNNKEL (reference sequence). V lost 0 bases and J lost 0, with 12 bases in between. CDR3 bases: TGTGCCAGCAGCCAAGATGAAGCTGGAAGCTCCTACAATGAGCAGTTCTTC. It translates to CASSQDEAGSSYNEQFF.

Here the CDR3 reads CASSVVGGTSASYNEQFF. CDR3 nucleotide sequence: TGTGCCAGCAGCGTAGTTGGGGGGACTAGCGCGTCCTACAATGAGCAGTTCTTC. V usage is TRBV9 and J usage is TRBJ2-1; 10 positions match TRBD2. The length of the CDR3 is 18 residues. CDR1 SGDLS and CDR2 YYNGEE come from the germline V gene. With 0 bases clipped from V and 1 base from J, the junction kept 7 bases outside the gene matches.